This entry concerns a single T cell receptor (beta chain). TCRdb keeps only in-frame clones here, not all; method: immunoSEQ multiplex PCR. The sample holds about 140,000 clones, 84% seen once. Everyone who took part was 18 to 89 years old, and they came from about two dozen US areas. The data are from a study of blood T cell repertoires in COVID-19. The wider study: Both acute and convalescent COVID-19 samples were obtained from the United States, Italy and Spain. T cells, B-cell-depleted T cells, or PBMCs supplied cDNA or gDNA.

V lost 4 bases, J lost 4 bases, and 13 bases lay in between. This CDR3 has 15 residues. The germline V gene encodes CDR1 LGHDT and CDR2 YNNKEL (reference sequence). The V call is TRBV3-1 (or the pseudogene TRBV3-2), the J call TRBJ1-4; D is unclear. The TCR sequence derives from a man in his forties or fifties with acute COVID-19. Sequencing input: PBMCs or T cells enriched from blood (not recorded which). The CDR3 nucleotides are TGTGCCAGCAGCCCGTATAGCGGTGATAATGAAAAACTGTTTTTT. Translated: CASSPYSGDNEKLFF.